Each of the 9 T cell receptor beta chains below was sequenced from the same sample in a study of CD8 T cells in ankylosing spondylitis. Study findings and constraints: Among TCR beta sequences, a motif of about 8 highly homologous variants appeared characteristic of ankylosing spondylitis blood.

A single record per CDR3 protein comes from TCRdb applying MiXCR to the 5' RACE reads. Of 470,000 or so distinct CDR3 sequences listed, about 24% are singletons. The antigens these receptors bind are not known. Source material: blood, either unsorted or a sorted T cell fraction (not recorded which). These TCRs come from a male donor with ankylosing spondylitis.

The chain joins TRBV20-1 to TRBJ2-7; TRBD1 matches at 8 bases. This CDR3 has 16 residues. Looked up from germline, CDR1 is DFQATT and CDR2 is SNEGSKA (reference sequence). The V and J ends lost 2 bases and 0 bases, in that order; junction bases with no gene match: 9. The CDR3 sequence: CSARQPGGRTSYEQYV. CDR3 nucleotide sequence: TGCAGTGCTAGACAACCAGGGGGCCGCACCTCCTACGAGCAGTACGTC.

J is TRBJ2-5 and V is TRBV6-1; 15 bases are a match to TRBD2. CDR1 is MNHNS, CDR2 SASEGT, per germline. The V segment lost 5 bases and the J segment 4 bases; nucleotides outside the gene matches: 5. The CDR3 contains 16 residues. The DNA of the CDR3 is TGTGCCAGCAGTAATCCGGGACTAGCGGGAGGAGAGACCCAGTACTTC. Its protein is CASSNPGLAGGETQYF.

This clonotype came up a few times. A read error may produce the germline difference seen at one junction end. The rearrangement links TRBV5-5 to TRBJ1-5; D gene uncertain. The length of the CDR3 is 16 residues. The V gene's germline CDR1 is SGHKS and CDR2 YYEKEE (reference sequence). CDR3 sequence: CASTLGPPRSSQPQHF. The CDR3 region has the DNA TGTGCCAGCACCCTGGGCCCGCCACGGAGCAGTCAGCCCCAGCATTTT.

This clonotype was counted a few times. The V gene is TRBV5-5, the J gene TRBJ1-2; 7 bases fit TRBD1. Looked up from germline, CDR1 is SGHKS and CDR2 is YYEKEE (reference sequence). The ends lost 3 bases at V and 2 bases at J; junction bases unmatched: 4. This CDR3 has 14 amino acids. The CDR3 loop reads CASSSGTANYGYTF. In DNA, the CDR3 is TGTGCCAGCAGCTCCGGGACAGCAAACTATGGCTACACCTTC.

This clonotype was recorded a few times. The chain employs TRBV15 and TRBJ2-2; 7 bases map to TRBD2. The CDR3 runs to 16 residues. Trimming at V came to 5 bases and at J to 1 base, leaving 7 bases not matched to a gene. Germline-derived CDR1 and CDR2 are LNHNV and YYDKDF (reference sequence). CDR3 protein: CATSPEGGVNTGELFF. For the CDR3, the DNA is TGTGCCACCAGCCCCGAGGGAGGGGTGAACACCGGGGAGCTGTTTTTT.

The chain recombines TRBV5-1 with TRBJ2-7; D perhaps matches TRBD2 (5 bases). The CDR3 totals 14 residues. From germline, CDR1 is SGHRS and CDR2 YFSETQ. V was trimmed by 6 bases and J by 2 bases, leaving 15 bases between them. The CDR3: CASTLDGLPYEQYF. In DNA, the CDR3 is TGCGCCAGCACCCTGGACGGACTTCCCTACGAGCAGTACTTC.

This clonotype has more than one count but fewer than ten. J is TRBJ2-3 and V is TRBV4-2; D might be TRBD1 (5 bases). CDR3 length: 15 amino acids. Germline CDR1 LGHNA, CDR2 YNFKEQ. V gave up 7 bases and J gave up 5 bases, with 19 bases separating them. The CDR3 sequence is CASNSDRRRLDTQYF. CDR3 nucleotides: TGTGCCAGCAACAGTGACAGAAGGCGTCTAGATACGCAGTATTTT.

The chain has TRBV5-1 and TRBJ1-2; D unclear. Per the germline V gene, CDR1 is SGHRS and CDR2 is YFSETQ. CDR3 length: 13 amino acids. Trimming removed 4 bases at V and 8 bases at J, with 15 bases between. The chain's CDR3 is CASSTDGEGGYTF. CDR3 DNA sequence: TGCGCCAGCAGCACCGACGGTGAAGGAGGCTACACCTTC.

This clonotype was seen a few times. The chain uses TRBV3-1 and TRBJ2-3; TRBD1 is a possible D gene (6 bases). V lost 2 bases to trimming and J lost 6 bases, with 12 bases between them. Germline CDR1 LGHDT, CDR2 YNNKEL (reference sequence). This CDR3 is built from 14 residues. The DNA of the CDR3 is TGTGCCAGCAGCCAATCAGGGGCAGGGGATACGCAGTATTTT. Encoded protein: CASSQSGAGDTQYF.